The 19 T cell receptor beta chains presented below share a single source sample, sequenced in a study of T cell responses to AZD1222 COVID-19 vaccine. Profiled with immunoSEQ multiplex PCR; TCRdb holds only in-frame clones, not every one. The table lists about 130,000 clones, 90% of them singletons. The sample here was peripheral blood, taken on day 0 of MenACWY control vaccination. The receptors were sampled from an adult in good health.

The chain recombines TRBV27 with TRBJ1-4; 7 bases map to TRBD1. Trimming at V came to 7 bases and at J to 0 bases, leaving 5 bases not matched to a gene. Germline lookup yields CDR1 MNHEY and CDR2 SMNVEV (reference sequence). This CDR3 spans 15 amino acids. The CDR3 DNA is TGTGCCAGCATTAAGGGGGCTGCAACTAATGAAAAACTGTTTTTT. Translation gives CASIKGAATNEKLFF.

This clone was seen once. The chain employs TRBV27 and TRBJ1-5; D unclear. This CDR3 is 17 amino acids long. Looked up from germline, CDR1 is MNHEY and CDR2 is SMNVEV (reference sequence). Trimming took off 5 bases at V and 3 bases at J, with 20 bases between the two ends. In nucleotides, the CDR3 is TGTGCCAGCAGTGCCCTCTGGTCCGGCCCTCTCAATCAGCCCCAGCATTTT. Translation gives CASSALWSGPLNQPQHF.

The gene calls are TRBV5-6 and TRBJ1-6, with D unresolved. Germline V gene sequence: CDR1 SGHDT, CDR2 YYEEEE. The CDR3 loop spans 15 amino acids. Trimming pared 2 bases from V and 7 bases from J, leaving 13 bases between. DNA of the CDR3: TGTGCCAGCAGCTTCCGGGTAGGTCAGAATTCACCCCTCCACTTT. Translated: CASSFRVGQNSPLHF.

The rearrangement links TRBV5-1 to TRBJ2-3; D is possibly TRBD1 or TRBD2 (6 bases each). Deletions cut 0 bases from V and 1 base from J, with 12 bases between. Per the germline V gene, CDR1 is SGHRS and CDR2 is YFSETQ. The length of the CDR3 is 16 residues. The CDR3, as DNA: TGCGCCAGCAGCTTGGATCGGGGGCTCGGCACAGATACGCAGTATTTT. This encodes CASSLDRGLGTDTQYF.

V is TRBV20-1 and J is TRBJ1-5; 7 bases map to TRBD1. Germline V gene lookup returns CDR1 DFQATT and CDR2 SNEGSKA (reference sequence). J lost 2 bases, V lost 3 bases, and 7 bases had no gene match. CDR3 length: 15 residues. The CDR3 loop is CSASFEGARNQPQHF. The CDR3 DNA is TGCAGTGCTAGTTTTGAGGGGGCTCGCAATCAGCCCCAGCATTTT.

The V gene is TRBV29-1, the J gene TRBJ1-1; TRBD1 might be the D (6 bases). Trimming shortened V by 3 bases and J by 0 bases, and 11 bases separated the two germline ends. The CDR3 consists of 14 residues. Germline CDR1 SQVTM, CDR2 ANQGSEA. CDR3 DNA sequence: TGCAGCGTTGAGGGGGCATACATGAACACTGAAGCTTTCTTT. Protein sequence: CSVEGAYMNTEAFF.

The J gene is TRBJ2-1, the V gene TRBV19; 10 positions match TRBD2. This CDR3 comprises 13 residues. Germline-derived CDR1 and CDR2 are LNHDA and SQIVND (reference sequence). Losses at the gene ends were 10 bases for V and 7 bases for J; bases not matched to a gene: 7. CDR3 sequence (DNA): TGTGCCACCCTAGCGGGAGTGGGGAATGAGCAGTTCTTC. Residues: CATLAGVGNEQFF.

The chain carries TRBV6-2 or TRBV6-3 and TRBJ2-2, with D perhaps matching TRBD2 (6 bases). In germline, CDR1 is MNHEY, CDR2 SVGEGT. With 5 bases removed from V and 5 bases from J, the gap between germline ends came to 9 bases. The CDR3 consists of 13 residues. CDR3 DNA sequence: TGTGCCAGCAGTAACGGGGGTACCGGGGAGCTGTTTTTT. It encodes CASSNGGTGELFF.

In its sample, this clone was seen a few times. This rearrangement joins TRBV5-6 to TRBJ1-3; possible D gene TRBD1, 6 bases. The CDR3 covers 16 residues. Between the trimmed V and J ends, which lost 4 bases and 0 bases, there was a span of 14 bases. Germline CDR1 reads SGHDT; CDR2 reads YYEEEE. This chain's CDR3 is CASSSKQGVSGNTIYF. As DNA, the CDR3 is TGTGCCAGCAGCAGCAAACAGGGCGTCTCTGGAAACACCATATATTTT.

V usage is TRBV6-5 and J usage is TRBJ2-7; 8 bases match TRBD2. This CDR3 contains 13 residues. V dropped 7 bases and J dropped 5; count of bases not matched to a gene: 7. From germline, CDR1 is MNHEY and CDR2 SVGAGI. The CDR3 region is CASTEREHNEQYF. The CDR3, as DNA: TGTGCCAGCACGGAGCGGGAGCATAACGAGCAGTACTTC.

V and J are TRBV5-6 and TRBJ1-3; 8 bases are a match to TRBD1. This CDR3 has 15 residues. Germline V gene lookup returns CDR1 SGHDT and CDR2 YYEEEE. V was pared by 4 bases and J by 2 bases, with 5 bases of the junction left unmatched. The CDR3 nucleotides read TGTGCCAGCAGCGGGACAGGAGCCCCTGGAAACACCATATATTTT. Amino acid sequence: CASSGTGAPGNTIYF.

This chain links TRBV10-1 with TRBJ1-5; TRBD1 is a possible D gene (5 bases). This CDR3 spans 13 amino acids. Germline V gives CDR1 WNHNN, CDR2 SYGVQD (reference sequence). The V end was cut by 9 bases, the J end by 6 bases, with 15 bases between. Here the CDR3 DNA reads TGCGCCAGTAGGACAAAAGTACGTCAGCCCCAGCATTTT. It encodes CASRTKVRQPQHF.

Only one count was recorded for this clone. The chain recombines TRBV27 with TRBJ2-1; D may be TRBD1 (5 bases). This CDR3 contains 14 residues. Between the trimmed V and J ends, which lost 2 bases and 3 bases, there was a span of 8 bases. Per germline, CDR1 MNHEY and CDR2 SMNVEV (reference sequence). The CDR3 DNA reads TGTGCCAGCAGTTTAAGGGGTAGCTACAATGAGCAGTTCTTC. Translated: CASSLRGSYNEQFF.

CDR3 sequence reads: CASSYSQRNTQYF. The CDR3 region has the DNA TGTGCCAGCAGTTACTCCCAGCGCAATACGCAGTATTTT. The chain links TRBV6-2 or TRBV6-3 to TRBJ2-3, with D hard to call. Germline V gene data show CDR1 as MNHEY and CDR2 as SVGEGT. The V end lost 0 bases, the J end lost 7 bases, and 8 bases lay between the germline ends. This CDR3 comprises 13 residues.

The CDR3 DNA reads as TGTGCCAGCACCCCAACCCCCAGAGAGACCCAGTACTTC. It translates to CASTPTPRETQYF. The V gene is TRBV6-2 or TRBV6-3, the J gene TRBJ2-5; D uncertain. Germline V gives CDR1 MNHEY, CDR2 SVGEGT. This CDR3 spans 13 amino acids. Trimming pared 7 bases from V and 4 bases from J, leaving 13 bases between.

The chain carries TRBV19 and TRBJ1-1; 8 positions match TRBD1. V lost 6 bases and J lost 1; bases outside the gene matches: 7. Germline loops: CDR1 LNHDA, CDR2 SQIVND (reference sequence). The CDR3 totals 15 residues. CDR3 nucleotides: TGTGCCAGTAGACCGACAGGGGCAGGGAACACTGAAGCTTTCTTT. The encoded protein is CASRPTGAGNTEAFF. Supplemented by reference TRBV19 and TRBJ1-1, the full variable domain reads DGGITQSPKYLFRKEGQNVTLSCEQNLNHDAMYWYRQDPGQGLRLIYYSQIVNDFQKGDIAEGYSVSREKKESFPLTVTSAQKNPTAFYLCASRPTGAGNTEAFFGQGTRLTVV.

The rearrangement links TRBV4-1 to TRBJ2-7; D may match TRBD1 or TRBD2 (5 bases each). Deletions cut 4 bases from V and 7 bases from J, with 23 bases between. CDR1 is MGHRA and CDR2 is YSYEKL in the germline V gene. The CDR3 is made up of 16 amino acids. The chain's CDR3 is CASSRSGADPIGEQYF. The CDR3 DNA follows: TGCGCCAGCAGCCGGTCCGGGGCCGATCCCATCGGGGAGCAGTACTTC.

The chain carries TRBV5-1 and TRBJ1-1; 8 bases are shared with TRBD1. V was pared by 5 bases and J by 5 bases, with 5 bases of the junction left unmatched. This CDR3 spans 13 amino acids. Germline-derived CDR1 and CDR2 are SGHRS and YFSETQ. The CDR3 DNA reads TGCGCCAGCAGATATACAGGGGGGACTGAAGCTTTCTTT. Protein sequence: CASRYTGGTEAFF.

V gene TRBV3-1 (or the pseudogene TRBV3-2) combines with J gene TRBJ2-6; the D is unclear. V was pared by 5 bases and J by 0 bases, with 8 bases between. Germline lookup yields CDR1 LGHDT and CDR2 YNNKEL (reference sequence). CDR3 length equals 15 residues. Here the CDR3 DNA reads TGTGCCAGCAGCGCAGGAGTCTCTGGGGCCAACGTCCTGACTTTC. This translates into CASSAGVSGANVLTF.